This T cell receptor (beta chain) was documented in a study of blood T cell repertoires in COVID-19. Measured with immunoSEQ multiplex PCR; TCRdb has only the in-frame clones, and not every one. Of hundreds of thousands of clones in the sample, around 90% are singletons; the top ten hold 1.7%. CDR3 length: 15 amino acids. The rearrangement links TRBV21-1 to TRBJ2-3; the D call in the table, TRBD1, was not verified against the DNA. TRBV21-1 is labeled a pseudogene. The specimen was PBMCs or T cells enriched from blood (not recorded which). This receptor was taken from a woman between 18 and 30 years old with acute COVID-19. The CDR3 reads CATQLGQGSTDTQYF. The CDR3 bases are TGTGCCACCCAACTGGGACAGGGGAGCACAGATACGCAGTATTTT.